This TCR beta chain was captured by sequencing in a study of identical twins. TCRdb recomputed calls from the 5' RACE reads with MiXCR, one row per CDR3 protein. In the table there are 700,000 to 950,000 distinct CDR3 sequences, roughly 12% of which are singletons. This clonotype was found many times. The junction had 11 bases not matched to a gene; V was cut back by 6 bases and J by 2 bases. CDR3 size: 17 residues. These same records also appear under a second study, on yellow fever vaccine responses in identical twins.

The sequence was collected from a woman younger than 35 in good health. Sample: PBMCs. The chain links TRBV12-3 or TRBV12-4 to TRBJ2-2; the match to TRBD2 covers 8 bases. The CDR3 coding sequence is TGTGCCAGCAGCCGCACCTTTAGCGGGACCAACACCGGGGAGCTGTTTTTT. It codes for CASSRTFSGTNTGELFF.